Listed here are 7 T cell receptor beta chains from one sample, sequenced in a study of control samples from healthy donors and cancer patients. Assay used: immunoSEQ multiplex PCR; TCRdb lists only in-frame clones, some missing. The sample has some 82,000 clones, roughly 82% seen once. Material: PBMCs. All receptors derive from a man in his fifties or sixties with head and neck cancer.

This rearrangement joins TRBV5-6 to TRBJ1-1, with a weak D call TRBD1 (6 bases). CDR1 is SGHDT and CDR2 is YYEEEE in the germline V gene. The length of the CDR3 is 16 residues. V gave up 1 base and J gave up 0 bases, with 13 bases separating them. CDR3 nucleotides: TGTGCCAGCAGCTTGAACTCAGGGGCTATGAACACTGAAGCTTTCTTT. Translation: CASSLNSGAMNTEAFF. Complete variable domain (other parts from reference TRBV5-6 and TRBJ1-1): DAGVTQSPTHLIKTRGQQVTLRCSPKSGHDTVSWYQQALGQGPQFIFQYYEEEERQRGNFPDRFSGHQFPNYSSELNVNALLLGDSALYLCASSLNSGAMNTEAFFGQGTRLTVV.

This chain links TRBV30 with TRBJ2-3; tentatively, D is TRBD1 (5 bases). Germline CDR1 GTSNPN, CDR2 SVGIG (reference sequence). The CDR3 extends over 13 amino acids. The ends were cut back, 3 bases at V and 2 bases at J, with 9 bases in the middle. The CDR3 protein is CAWREQATDTQYF. The CDR3 nucleotides read TGTGCCTGGAGAGAACAGGCCACAGATACGCAGTATTTT.

CDR3 protein: CASSPMHLTGGNQPQHF. The CDR3 bases are TGTGCCAGTAGTCCCATGCACCTGACAGGGGGAAATCAGCCCCAGCATTTT. The chain employs TRBV19 and TRBJ1-5; 9 positions match TRBD1. Germline V lookup: CDR1 LNHDA, CDR2 SQIVND (reference sequence). The CDR3 contains 17 residues. J lost 4 bases, V lost 5 bases, and 12 bases had no gene match.

J is TRBJ2-7 and V is TRBV3-1 (or the pseudogene TRBV3-2); perhaps TRBD1 as D (5 bases). V was cut by 8 bases and J by 5 bases, with 13 bases left in between. Per germline, CDR1 LGHDT and CDR2 YNNKEL (reference sequence). This CDR3 spans 12 amino acids. Here the CDR3 reads CASFQGSHEQYF. In DNA form, the CDR3 reads TGTGCCAGCTTTCAGGGTTCCCACGAGCAGTACTTC.

This chain joins TRBV2 and TRBJ2-2; 8 nucleotides agree with TRBD2. Germline loops: CDR1 SNHLY, CDR2 FYNNEI. The CDR3 loop spans 15 amino acids. Trimming removed 0 bases from V and 3 bases from J; junction bases left unmatched: 0. The CDR3 nucleotides are TGTGCCAGCAGTGAAGCCGGGAGGGACACCGGGGAGCTGTTTTTT. It encodes CASSEAGRDTGELFF.

The chain joins TRBV5-1 to TRBJ1-2, with D possibly being TRBD1 (5 bases). The CDR3 contains 14 residues. Germline CDR1 SGHRS, CDR2 YFSETQ. The ends were cut back, 2 bases at V and 5 bases at J, with 13 bases in the middle. CDR3 nucleotide sequence: TGCGCCAGCAGCTTAGGGCAGGGAGGATATGGCTACACCTTC. It yields the protein CASSLGQGGYGYTF.

The chain recombines TRBV5-6 with TRBJ1-2, with D unclear. Trimming stripped 2 bases from V and 8 bases from J, with 16 bases between. The CDR3 contains 14 residues. Germline V gene lookup returns CDR1 SGHDT and CDR2 YYEEEE. CDR3 nucleotides: TGTGCCAGCAGCTTCCCCGCCATCGGGTCGGGCTACACCTTC. Its protein is CASSFPAIGSGYTF.